This TCR beta chain was obtained from a study of prognosis after radiotherapy for stage I lung cancer. Whole-study context: The tumor diagnosis was squamous cell carcinoma for about 7 patients and adenocarcinoma for approximately 12. General study points: Lower Shannon entropy values were found after stereotactic body radiation therapy in patients who developed distant metastases. Unique TCR clones declined after stereotactic body radiation therapy, from a median approximately 10,000 to 7,000.

CDR1 is LNHDA, CDR2 SQIVND, per germline (reference sequence). V shed 9 bases and J shed 0 bases, with 15 bases lying between them. The CDR3 length is 15 residues. This clonotype came up many times. Antigen: not known. Amplicons of TCR beta CDR3 were generated from genomic DNA by two-round multiplex PCR. During first-round PCR, primers specific to each TRBV and TRBJ gene were used. TCRdb passed the multiplex PCR reads through MiXCR, listing each CDR3 protein once. The sample comprises nearly 25,000 distinct CDR3 sequences, roughly 40% of which are singletons, and less than 65% rests with the top ten. V gene TRBV19 combines with J gene TRBJ2-1, with D perhaps assigned TRBD1 or TRBD2 (5 bases each). Source: PBMCs, taken before or after stereotactic body radiation therapy (not recorded which). The sequence was collected from a donor over 45 with non-small cell lung cancer. CDR3 coding DNA: TGTGCCAGCAACCGGGGCCTAAGCTCCTACAATGAGCAGTTCTTC. This gives the protein CASNRGLSSYNEQFF.